Below, 14 T cell receptor beta chains from the same sample are listed, as sequenced in a study of vaccination effects on CD4 cells after COVID-19. Their antigen targets remain unknown. Prior to sequencing, the ViraFEST assay stimulated PBMC with viral peptide pools, which expanded the antigen-specific CD4+ T cells. Investigators separated out CD4+ T cells once around 9 days of culture had passed. Vaccination of participants consisted of two doses of either the BNT162b2 or mRNA-1273 vaccine. Sequenced by immunoSEQ multiplex PCR; TCRdb stores in-frame clones only, minus some. The repertoire has about 69,000 clones, 74% of them found once; the top ten carry less than 2%. The sample here was CD4+ T cells from PBMCs cultured with HCoV-229E spike peptides, taken after COVID-19 vaccination. Receptors were obtained from a human donor who received a COVID-19 vaccine.

The rearrangement uses TRBV2 and TRBJ1-1; unclear D gene. In germline, CDR1 is SNHLY, CDR2 FYNNEI. The CDR3 has 13 residues. Between the trimmed V and J ends, which lost 6 bases and 1 base, there was a span of 9 bases. In DNA, the CDR3 is TGTGCCAGCAGCACGACACCGAACACTGAAGCTTTCTTT. Its translation: CASSTTPNTEAFF.

The V gene is TRBV5-1, the J gene TRBJ1-4, with D perhaps matching TRBD1 (5 bases). The CDR3 has 14 amino acids. From germline, CDR1 is SGHRS and CDR2 YFSETQ. The V end was cut by 2 bases, the J end by 7 bases, with 12 bases between. Here the CDR3 DNA reads TGCGCCAGCAGCTTACTAGGGACTGGTGAAAAACTGTTTTTT. This sequence encodes CASSLLGTGEKLFF. The variable domain in full, completed from reference TRBV5-1 and TRBJ1-4, reads KAGVTQTPRYLIKTRGQQVTLSCSPISGHRSVSWYQQTPGQGLQFLFEYFSETQRNKGNFPGRFSGRQFSNSRSEMNVSTLELGDSALYLCASSLLGTGEKLFFGSGTQLSVL.

The chain has TRBV10-2 and TRBJ1-1; possible D gene TRBD1, 5 bases. The CDR3 length is 14 residues. Between the trimmed V and J ends, which lost 0 bases and 1 base, there was a span of 6 bases. Germline lookup yields CDR1 WSHSY and CDR2 SAAADI. In DNA, the CDR3 is TGCGCCAGCAGTGAGTCAAGGGGGAACACTGAAGCTTTCTTT. Its translation: CASSESRGNTEAFF.

The V and J genes are TRBV5-1 and TRBJ2-4, with D possibly being TRBD2 (7 bases). This CDR3 region has 17 residues. Germline loops: CDR1 SGHRS, CDR2 YFSETQ. V was pared by 1 base and J by 3 bases, with 17 bases between. The CDR3 nucleotides are TGCGCCAGCAGCTTGTTGGGGGGGCGCGGGGACAAAAACATTCAGTACTTC. Its translation: CASSLLGGRGDKNIQYF.

The chain combines TRBV6-5 with TRBJ1-2; D is possibly TRBD1 (6 bases). The CDR3 length is 16 residues. CDR1 and CDR2 (germline): MNHEY, SVGAGI. The V end was cut by 2 bases, the J end by 4 bases, with 17 bases between. Written as DNA, the CDR3 is TGTGCCAGCAGTTACCAAGCTCGGGGGGGCTTCTATGGCTACACCTTC. Its translation: CASSYQARGGFYGYTF.

The table lists this clone with a few counts. This chain joins TRBV19 and TRBJ2-3, with 9 bases fitting TRBD1. Per the germline V gene, CDR1 is LNHDA and CDR2 is SQIVND (reference sequence). With V trimmed by 6 bases and J by 1 base, 5 bases remained unmatched. CDR3 length: 15 residues. The CDR3: CASRNRGRGTDTQYF. The CDR3 bases are TGTGCCAGTAGAAACAGGGGGCGTGGCACAGATACGCAGTATTTT.

The chain employs TRBV5-6 and TRBJ1-2; no clear D. Trimming removed 2 bases from V and 1 base from J, with 6 bases in between. Germline V gene lookup returns CDR1 SGHDT and CDR2 YYEEEE. The CDR3 is 13 amino acids. CDR3: CASSFGYNYGYTF. CDR3 in DNA: TGTGCCAGCAGCTTCGGGTATAACTATGGCTACACCTTC.

The gene calls are TRBV5-6 and TRBJ2-1, with 8 bases that match TRBD1. Germline V lookup: CDR1 SGHDT, CDR2 YYEEEE. V lost 0 bases to trimming and J lost 2 bases; unmatched junction nucleotides: 7. The CDR3 covers 17 residues. CDR3 in DNA: TGTGCCAGCAGCTTGGGACAGGGGCGATTAACCTACAATGAGCAGTTCTTC. Its translation: CASSLGQGRLTYNEQFF.

The chain links TRBV28 to TRBJ1-5, with D possibly matching TRBD1 (6 bases). This CDR3 is built from 16 residues. Trimming stripped 7 bases from V and 4 bases from J, with 20 bases between. Per the germline V gene, CDR1 is MDHEN and CDR2 is SYDVKM. CDR3 region: CASNSGDGGRNQPQHF. The CDR3 nucleotides are TGTGCCAGCAACTCTGGGGATGGGGGGCGAAATCAGCCCCAGCATTTT.

V and J are TRBV10-3 and TRBJ1-5, with D maybe TRBD1 (5 bases). This CDR3 has 14 amino acids. Germline values: CDR1 ENHRY, CDR2 SYGVKD. The V gene lost 3 bases and the J gene lost 7 bases, with 13 bases spanning the gap. For the CDR3, the DNA is TGTGCCATCAGTGATGTGGGGGGGGAGCAGCCCCAGCATTTT. Translation: CAISDVGGEQPQHF.

The chain is built from TRBV11-2 and TRBJ1-1; TRBD1 matches at 7 bases. The CDR3 extends over 14 amino acids. V lost 5 bases, J lost 5 bases, and 8 bases stayed unmatched. Looked up from germline, CDR1 is SGHAT and CDR2 is FQNNGV. The CDR3 loop reads CASSTWRGRTEAFF. Written as DNA, the CDR3 is TGTGCCAGCAGCACTTGGAGGGGGCGTACTGAAGCTTTCTTT.

This clone has more than one count but fewer than ten. The chain couples TRBV9 to TRBJ2-2; the D is unclear. Germline-derived CDR1 and CDR2 are SGDLS and YYNGEE. This CDR3 is built from 13 residues. V dropped 0 bases and J dropped 5 bases, with 5 bases sitting between them. The CDR3 coding sequence is TGTGCCAGCAGCGTAGTGGGGACCGGGGAGCTGTTTTTT. Translated, it gives CASSVVGTGELFF.

This chain uses TRBV2 with TRBJ1-1; the D is unclear. The V gene lost 4 bases and the J gene lost 11 bases, with 14 bases spanning the gap. Germline assignment: CDR1 SNHLY and CDR2 FYNNEI. The CDR3 consists of 12 residues. DNA for the CDR3: TGTGCCAGCAGTGTCCCCCTGGATCGGGCTTTCTTT. Translation gives CASSVPLDRAFF.

This clone was seen a single time. The V and J genes are TRBV6-1 and TRBJ1-5; no clear D. V dropped 3 bases and J dropped 7 bases, with 10 bases sitting between them. Germline-derived CDR1 and CDR2 are MNHNS and SASEGT. The length of the CDR3 is 13 residues. CDR3 protein: CASSEALGQPQHF. The CDR3 bases are TGTGCCAGCAGTGAGGCCCTGGGCCAGCCCCAGCATTTT.